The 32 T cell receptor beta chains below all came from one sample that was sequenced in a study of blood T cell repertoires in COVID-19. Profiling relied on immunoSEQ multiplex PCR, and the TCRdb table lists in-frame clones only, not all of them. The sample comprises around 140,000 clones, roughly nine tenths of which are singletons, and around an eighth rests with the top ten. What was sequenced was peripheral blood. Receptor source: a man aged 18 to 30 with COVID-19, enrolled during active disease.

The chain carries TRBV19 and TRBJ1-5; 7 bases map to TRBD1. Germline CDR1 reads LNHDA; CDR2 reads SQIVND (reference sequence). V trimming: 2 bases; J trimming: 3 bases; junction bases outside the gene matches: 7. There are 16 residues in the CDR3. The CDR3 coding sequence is TGTGCCAGTAGTATATGGCGAGGGACAGTCAATCAGCCCCAGCATTTT. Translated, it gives CASSIWRGTVNQPQHF.

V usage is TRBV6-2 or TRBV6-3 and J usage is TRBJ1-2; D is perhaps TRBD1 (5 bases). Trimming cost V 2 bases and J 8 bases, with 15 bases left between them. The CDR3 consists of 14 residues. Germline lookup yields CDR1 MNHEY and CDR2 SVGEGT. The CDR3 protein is CASSYQDIVGGYTF. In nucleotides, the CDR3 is TGTGCCAGCAGTTACCAGGACATTGTCGGAGGCTACACCTTC.

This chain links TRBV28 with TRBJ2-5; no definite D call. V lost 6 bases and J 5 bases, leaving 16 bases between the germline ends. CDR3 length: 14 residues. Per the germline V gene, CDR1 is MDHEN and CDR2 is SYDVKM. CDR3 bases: TGTGCCAGCAGCAGAGACACTTCTGGGGAGACCCAGTACTTC. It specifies CASSRDTSGETQYF.

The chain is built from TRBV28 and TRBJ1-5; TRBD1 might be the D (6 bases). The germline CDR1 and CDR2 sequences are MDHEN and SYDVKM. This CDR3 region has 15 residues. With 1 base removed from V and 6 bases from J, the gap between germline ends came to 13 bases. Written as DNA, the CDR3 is TGTGCCAGCAGTTTATCCGGGGGGCTAGGTCAGCCCCAGCATTTT. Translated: CASSLSGGLGQPQHF.

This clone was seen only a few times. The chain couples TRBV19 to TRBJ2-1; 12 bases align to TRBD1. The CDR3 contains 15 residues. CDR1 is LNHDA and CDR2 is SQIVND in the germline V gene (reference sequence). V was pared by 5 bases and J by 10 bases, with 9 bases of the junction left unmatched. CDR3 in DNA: TGTGCCAGTAGTTCGGCGGGACAGGGGGCATGGGAGCAGTTCTTC. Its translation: CASSSAGQGAWEQFF.

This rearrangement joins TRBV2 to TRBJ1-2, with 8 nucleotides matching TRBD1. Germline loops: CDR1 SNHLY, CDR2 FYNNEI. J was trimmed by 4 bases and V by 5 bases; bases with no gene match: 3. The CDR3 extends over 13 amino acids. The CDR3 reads CASSIDRGYGYTF. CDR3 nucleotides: TGTGCCAGCAGTATCGACAGGGGCTATGGCTACACCTTC. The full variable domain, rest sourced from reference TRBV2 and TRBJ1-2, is EPEVTQTPSHQVTQMGQEVILRCVPISNHLYFYWYRQILGQKVEFLVSFYNNEISEKSEIFDDQFSVERPDGSNFTLKIRSTKLEDSAMYFCASSIDRGYGYTFGSGTRLTVV.

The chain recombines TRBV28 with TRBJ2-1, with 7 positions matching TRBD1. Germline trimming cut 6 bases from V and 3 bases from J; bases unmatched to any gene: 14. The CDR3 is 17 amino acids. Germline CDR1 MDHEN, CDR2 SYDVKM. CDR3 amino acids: CASRPPWQGQYYNEQFF. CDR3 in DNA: TGTGCCAGCAGACCCCCGTGGCAGGGACAGTACTACAATGAGCAGTTCTTC.

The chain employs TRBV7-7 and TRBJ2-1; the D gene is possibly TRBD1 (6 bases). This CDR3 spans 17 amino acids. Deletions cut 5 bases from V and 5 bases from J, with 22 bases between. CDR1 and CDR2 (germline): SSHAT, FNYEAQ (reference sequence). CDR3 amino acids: CASSPRQALDPNNEQFF. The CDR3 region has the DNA TGTGCCAGCAGCCCCCGACAGGCACTTGACCCAAACAATGAGCAGTTCTTC.

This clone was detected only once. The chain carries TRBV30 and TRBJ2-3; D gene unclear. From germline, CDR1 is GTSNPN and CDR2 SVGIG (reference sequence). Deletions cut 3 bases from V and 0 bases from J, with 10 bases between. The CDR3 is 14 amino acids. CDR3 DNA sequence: TGTGCCTGGAGCTGGAGCCTCAGCACAGATACGCAGTATTTT. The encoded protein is CAWSWSLSTDTQYF.

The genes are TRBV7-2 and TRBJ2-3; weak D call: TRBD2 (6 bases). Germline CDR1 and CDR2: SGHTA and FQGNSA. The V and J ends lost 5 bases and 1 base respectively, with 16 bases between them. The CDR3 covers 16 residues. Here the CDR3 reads CASSQTELAGTDTQYF. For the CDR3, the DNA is TGTGCCAGCAGCCAGACAGAACTAGCAGGCACAGATACGCAGTATTTT.

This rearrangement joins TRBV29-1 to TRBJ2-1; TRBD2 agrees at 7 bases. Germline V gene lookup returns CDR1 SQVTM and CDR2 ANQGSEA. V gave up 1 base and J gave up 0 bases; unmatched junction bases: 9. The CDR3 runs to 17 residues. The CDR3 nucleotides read TGCAGCGTTGAAGGGGGGTCCGGCGGGAGCTCCTACAATGAGCAGTTCTTC. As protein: CSVEGGSGGSSYNEQFF.

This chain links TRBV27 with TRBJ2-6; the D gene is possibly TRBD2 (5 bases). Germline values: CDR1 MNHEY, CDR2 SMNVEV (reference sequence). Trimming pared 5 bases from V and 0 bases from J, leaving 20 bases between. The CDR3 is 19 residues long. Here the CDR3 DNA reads TGTGCCAGCAGTCGCATATATGGGAGTGTGGGCTCTGGGGCCAACGTCCTGACTTTC. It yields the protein CASSRIYGSVGSGANVLTF.

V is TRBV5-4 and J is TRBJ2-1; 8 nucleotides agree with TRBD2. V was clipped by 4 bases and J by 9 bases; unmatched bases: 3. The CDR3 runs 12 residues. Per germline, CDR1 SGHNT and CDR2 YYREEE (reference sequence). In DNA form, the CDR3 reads TGTGCCAGCAGCGCCGGGGGGGCTGAGCAGTTCTTC. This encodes CASSAGGAEQFF.

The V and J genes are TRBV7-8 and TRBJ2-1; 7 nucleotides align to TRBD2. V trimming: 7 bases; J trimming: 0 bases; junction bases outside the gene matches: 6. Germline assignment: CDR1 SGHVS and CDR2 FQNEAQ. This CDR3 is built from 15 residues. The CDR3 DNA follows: TGTGCCAGCAAGAAGGGCGGGAGCTCCTACAATGAGCAGTTCTTC. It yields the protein CASKKGGSSYNEQFF.

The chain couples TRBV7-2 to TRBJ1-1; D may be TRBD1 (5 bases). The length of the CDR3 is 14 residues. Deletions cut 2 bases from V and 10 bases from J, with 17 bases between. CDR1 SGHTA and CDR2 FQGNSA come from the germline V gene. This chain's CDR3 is CASSLSVLQGGAFF. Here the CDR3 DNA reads TGTGCCAGCAGCTTATCGGTTTTGCAGGGCGGAGCTTTCTTT.

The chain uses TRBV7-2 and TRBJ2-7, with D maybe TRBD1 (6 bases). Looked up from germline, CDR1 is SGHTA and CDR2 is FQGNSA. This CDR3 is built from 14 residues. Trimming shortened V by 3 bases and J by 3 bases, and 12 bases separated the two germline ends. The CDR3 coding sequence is TGTGCCAGCAGCTTGACAGGTGCCTTCTACGAGCAGTACTTC. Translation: CASSLTGAFYEQYF.

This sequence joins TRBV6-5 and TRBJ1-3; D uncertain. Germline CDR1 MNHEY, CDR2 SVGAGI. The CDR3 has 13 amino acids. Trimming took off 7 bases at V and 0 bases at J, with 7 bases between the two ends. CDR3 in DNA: TGTGCCAGCACCGGAGTCTCTGGAAACACCATATATTTT. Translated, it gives CASTGVSGNTIYF.

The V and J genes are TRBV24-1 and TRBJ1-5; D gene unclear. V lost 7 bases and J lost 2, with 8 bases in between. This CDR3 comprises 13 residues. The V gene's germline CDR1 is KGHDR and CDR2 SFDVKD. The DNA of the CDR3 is TGTGCCACCAGCGGGAACGGCAATCAGCCCCAGCATTTT. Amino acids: CATSGNGNQPQHF.

The CDR3: CASGKSGRVGHNEQFF. The DNA of the CDR3 is TGTGCTAGTGGTAAGAGCGGGAGGGTTGGCCACAATGAGCAGTTCTTC. The V and J genes are TRBV12-5 and TRBJ2-1; 10 bases line up with TRBD2. The CDR3 spans 16 residues. The V gene's germline CDR1 is LGHNT and CDR2 FRNRAP. Losses at the gene ends were 5 bases for V and 5 bases for J; bases not matched to a gene: 9.

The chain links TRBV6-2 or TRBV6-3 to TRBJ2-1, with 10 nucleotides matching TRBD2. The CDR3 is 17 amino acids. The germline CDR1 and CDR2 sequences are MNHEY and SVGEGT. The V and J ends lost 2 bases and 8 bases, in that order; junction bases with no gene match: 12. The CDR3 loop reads CASSYHSGRATVHEQFF. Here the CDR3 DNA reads TGTGCCAGCAGTTACCACAGCGGGAGGGCCACTGTACATGAGCAGTTCTTC.

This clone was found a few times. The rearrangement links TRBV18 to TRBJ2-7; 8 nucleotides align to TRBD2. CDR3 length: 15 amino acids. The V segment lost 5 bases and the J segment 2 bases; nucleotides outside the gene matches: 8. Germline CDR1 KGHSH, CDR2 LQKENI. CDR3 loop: CASSGSSGLTYEQYF. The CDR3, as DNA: TGTGCCAGCTCAGGATCTAGCGGGTTAACCTACGAGCAGTACTTC.

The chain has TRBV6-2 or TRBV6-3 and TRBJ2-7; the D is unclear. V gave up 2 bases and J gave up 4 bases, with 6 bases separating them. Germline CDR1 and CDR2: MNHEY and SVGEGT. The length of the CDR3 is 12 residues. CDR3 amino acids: CASSYIRYEQYF. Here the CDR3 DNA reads TGTGCCAGCAGTTACATCCGTTACGAGCAGTACTTC.

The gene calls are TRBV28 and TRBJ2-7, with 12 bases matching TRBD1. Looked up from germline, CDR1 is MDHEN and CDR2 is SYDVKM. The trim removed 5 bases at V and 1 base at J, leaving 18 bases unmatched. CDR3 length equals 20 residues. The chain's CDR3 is CASSPTPRDRGLLMSYEQYF. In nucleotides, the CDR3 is TGTGCCAGCAGTCCAACTCCCCGGGACAGGGGGCTTCTTATGTCCTACGAGCAGTACTTC.

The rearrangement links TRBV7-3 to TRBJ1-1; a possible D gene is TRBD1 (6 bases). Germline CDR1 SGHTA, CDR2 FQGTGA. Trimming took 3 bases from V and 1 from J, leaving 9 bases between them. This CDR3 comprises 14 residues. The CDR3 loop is CASSFARGNTEAFF. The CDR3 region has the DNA TGTGCCAGCAGCTTCGCCAGGGGGAACACTGAAGCTTTCTTT.

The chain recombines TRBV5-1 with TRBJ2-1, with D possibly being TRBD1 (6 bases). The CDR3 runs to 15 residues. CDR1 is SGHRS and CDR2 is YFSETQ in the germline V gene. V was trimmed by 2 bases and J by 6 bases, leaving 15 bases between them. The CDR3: CASSLRAGVVNEQFF. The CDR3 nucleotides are TGCGCCAGCAGCTTAAGGGCAGGGGTGGTCAATGAGCAGTTCTTC.

The CDR3 DNA reads as TGCGCCAGCAGCCCTTCCGAGGGAAAGACCCAGTACTTC. The encoded protein is CASSPSEGKTQYF. The chain has TRBV4-3 and TRBJ2-5; D perhaps matches TRBD2 (5 bases). The ends were cut back, 4 bases at V and 6 bases at J, with 12 bases in the middle. In germline, CDR1 is LGHNA, CDR2 YSLEER. This CDR3 has 13 residues.

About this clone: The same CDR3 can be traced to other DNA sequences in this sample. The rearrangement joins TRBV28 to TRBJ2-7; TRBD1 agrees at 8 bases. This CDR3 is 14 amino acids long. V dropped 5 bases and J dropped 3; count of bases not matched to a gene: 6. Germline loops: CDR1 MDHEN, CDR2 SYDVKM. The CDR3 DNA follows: TGTGCCAGCAGTCCACGGACAGGGAGCTACGAGCAGTACTTC. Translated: CASSPRTGSYEQYF. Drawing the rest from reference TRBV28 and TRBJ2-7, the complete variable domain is DVKVTQSSRYLVKRTGEKVFLECVQDMDHENMFWYRQDPGLGLRLIYFSYDVKMKEKGDIPEGYSVSREKKERFSLILESASTNQTSMYLCASSPRTGSYEQYFGPGTRLTVT.

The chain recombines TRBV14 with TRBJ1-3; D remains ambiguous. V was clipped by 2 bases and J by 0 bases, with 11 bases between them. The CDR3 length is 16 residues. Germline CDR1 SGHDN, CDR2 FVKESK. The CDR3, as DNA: TGTGCCAGCAGCCAACTCCGACTGACCTCTGGAAACACCATATATTTT. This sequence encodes CASSQLRLTSGNTIYF.

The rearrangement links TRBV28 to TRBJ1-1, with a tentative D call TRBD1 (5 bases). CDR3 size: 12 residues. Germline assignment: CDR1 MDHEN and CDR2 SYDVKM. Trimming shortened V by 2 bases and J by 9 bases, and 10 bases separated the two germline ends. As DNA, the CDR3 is TGTGCCAGCAGTTTACGGGGGGATAAAGCTTTCTTT. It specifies CASSLRGDKAFF.

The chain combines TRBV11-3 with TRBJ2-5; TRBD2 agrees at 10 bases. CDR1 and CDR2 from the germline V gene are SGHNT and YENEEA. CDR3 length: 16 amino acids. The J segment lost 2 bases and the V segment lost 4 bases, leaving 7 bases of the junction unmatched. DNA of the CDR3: TGTGCCAGCAGCTCTCGGACTAGCGGAGCACAAGAGACCCAGTACTTC. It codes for CASSSRTSGAQETQYF.

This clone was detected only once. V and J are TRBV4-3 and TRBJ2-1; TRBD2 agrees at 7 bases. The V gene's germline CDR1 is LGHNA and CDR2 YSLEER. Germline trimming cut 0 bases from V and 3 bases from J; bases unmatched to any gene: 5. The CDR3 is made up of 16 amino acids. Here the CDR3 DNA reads TGCGCCAGCAGCCAAGATTGGCTAGCGGTCTACAATGAGCAGTTCTTC. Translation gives CASSQDWLAVYNEQFF.

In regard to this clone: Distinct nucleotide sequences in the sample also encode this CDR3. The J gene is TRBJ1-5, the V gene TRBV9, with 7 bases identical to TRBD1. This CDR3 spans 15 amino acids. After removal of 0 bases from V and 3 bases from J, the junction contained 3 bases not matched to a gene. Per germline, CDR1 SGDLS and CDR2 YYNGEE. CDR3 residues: CASSVGTGVNQPQHF. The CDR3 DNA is TGTGCCAGCAGCGTAGGTACAGGGGTCAATCAGCCCCAGCATTTT.